These T cell receptor beta chains were read from a single sample in a study of T cell changes during pregnancy in multiple sclerosis. Libraries were prepared by immunoSEQ multiplex PCR; TCRdb keeps only in-frame clonotypes and omits some of them. In the table there are 45,000 to 65,000 clones, around 90% of which are singletons. Material: CD4+ T cells from peripheral blood mononuclear cells, obtained in the second trimester of pregnancy. The origin of the receptors is a female donor with multiple sclerosis, enrolled in a pregnancy study. Both conserved end residues are part of each CDR3. A D gene is named only where the DNA matches it firmly. Clone sizes are given selectively: once, few, many, or a class where the clone is expanded.

v_call: TRBV6-4; clone_size: NA; d_call: TRBD2; j_call: TRBJ2-2; cdr3_nt: TGTGCCAGCAGTGACTGGGGCGGGAGGACGAACACCGGGGAGCTGTTTTTT; cdr3_aa: CASSDWGGRTNTGELFF
v_call: TRBV27; clone_size: NA; d_call: TRBD2; j_call: TRBJ2-7; cdr3_nt: TGTGCCAGTAGACTAGCGGGGGGCCTCACCTACGAGCAGTACTTC; cdr3_aa: CASRLAGGLTYEQYF
v_call: TRBV28; clone_size: NA; d_call: TRBD1; j_call: TRBJ2-1; cdr3_nt: TGTGCCAGTAGACAGGGGGCTTATGAGCAGTTCTTC; cdr3_aa: CASRQGAYEQFF
v_call: TRBV2; clone_size: NA; d_call: NA; j_call: TRBJ1-1; cdr3_nt: TGTGCCAGCAGTGTGGGCTCGGGGGATGATAACACTGAAGCTTTCTTT; cdr3_aa: CASSVGSGDDNTEAFF
v_call: TRBV19; clone_size: NA; d_call: NA; j_call: TRBJ1-2; cdr3_nt: TGTGCCAGTAGTTCACCGGGAAAACCTCATGGCTACACCTTC; cdr3_aa: CASSSPGKPHGYTF
v_call: TRBV6-5; clone_size: NA; d_call: NA; j_call: TRBJ1-4; cdr3_nt: TGTGCCAGCAGCTCCAGGGGAGAAAAACTGTTTTTT; cdr3_aa: CASSSRGEKLFF
v_call: TRBV5-1; clone_size: NA; d_call: NA; j_call: TRBJ1-6; cdr3_nt: TGCGCCAGCAGTATCGACGGGGATAATTCACCCCTCCACTTT; cdr3_aa: CASSIDGDNSPLHF
v_call: TRBV7-9; clone_size: NA; d_call: TRBD2; j_call: TRBJ2-3; cdr3_nt: TGTGCCAGCAGCCCCAGGACTAGCGCTAGCACAGATACGCAGTATTTT; cdr3_aa: CASSPRTSASTDTQYF
v_call: TRBV7-2; clone_size: NA; d_call: NA; j_call: TRBJ1-2; cdr3_nt: TGTGCCAGCAGAAAGACGGCGGCTATCGGGTCTGGCTACACCTTC; cdr3_aa: CASRKTAAIGSGYTF
v_call: TRBV4-2; clone_size: NA; d_call: NA; j_call: TRBJ2-5; cdr3_nt: TGTGCCAGCAGCCCCCGTACCAGCGGCCAAGAGACCCAGTACTTC; cdr3_aa: CASSPRTSGQETQYF
v_call: TRBV19; clone_size: NA; d_call: NA; j_call: TRBJ1-2; cdr3_nt: TGTGCCAGTACCATATCCTTAGGAGGGTTCTATGGCTACACCTTC; cdr3_aa: CASTISLGGFYGYTF
v_call: TRBV19; clone_size: NA; d_call: NA; j_call: TRBJ2-1; cdr3_nt: TGTGCCAGTAGTGTACTCTCCTACAATGAGCAGTTCTTC; cdr3_aa: CASSVLSYNEQFF
v_call: TRBV11-3; clone_size: NA; d_call: NA; j_call: TRBJ1-1; cdr3_nt: TGTGCCAGCAGCTCGTCAGGGGACGCTGAAGCTTTCTTT; cdr3_aa: CASSSSGDAEAFF
v_call: TRBV7-9; clone_size: NA; d_call: TRBD1; j_call: TRBJ2-7; cdr3_nt: TGTGCCAGCAGCCCCGGGACAGGGGCTGGCGAGCAGTACTTC; cdr3_aa: CASSPGTGAGEQYF
v_call: TRBV25-1; clone_size: NA; d_call: NA; j_call: TRBJ1-2; cdr3_nt: TGTGCCAGCAGTGAATTGATGGGGGGAGGCTACACCTTC; cdr3_aa: CASSELMGGGYTF
v_call: TRBV9; clone_size: NA; d_call: NA; j_call: TRBJ2-7; cdr3_nt: TGTGCCAGCAGCGTAGGGGCAGGGCTTCCCGGCGAGCAGTACTTC; cdr3_aa: CASSVGAGLPGEQYF
v_call: TRBV28; clone_size: NA; d_call: NA; j_call: TRBJ1-5; cdr3_nt: TGTGCCAGCAGTTATGTCCGGCAGCCCCAGCATTTT; cdr3_aa: CASSYVRQPQHF
v_call: TRBV5-6; clone_size: NA; d_call: NA; j_call: TRBJ2-2; cdr3_nt: TGTGCCAGCAGCCTACCGGGAGCGGGGAACACCGGGGAGCTGTTTTTT; cdr3_aa: CASSLPGAGNTGELFF
v_call: TRBV6-5; clone_size: NA; d_call: TRBD1; j_call: TRBJ1-3; cdr3_nt: TGTGCCAGCAGTAGGACAGGGTCTGGTGGAAACACCATATATTTT; cdr3_aa: CASSRTGSGGNTIYF
v_call: TRBV15; clone_size: NA; d_call: NA; j_call: TRBJ1-5; cdr3_nt: TGTGCCACCAGCAGAGGACAGATCGGCCAGCCCCAGCATTTT; cdr3_aa: CATSRGQIGQPQHF
v_call: TRBV19; clone_size: NA; d_call: NA; j_call: TRBJ2-7; cdr3_nt: TGTGCCAGTAGTATGAGAGGGCCGGGAACCTACGAGCAGTACTTC; cdr3_aa: CASSMRGPGTYEQYF
v_call: TRBV5-4; clone_size: NA; d_call: NA; j_call: TRBJ2-3; cdr3_nt: TGTGCCAGCAGCCGAGGGGGGGCGGGAACAGATACGCAGTATTTT; cdr3_aa: CASSRGGAGTDTQYF
v_call: TRBV7-9; clone_size: NA; d_call: NA; j_call: TRBJ1-1; cdr3_nt: TGTGCCAGCAGCTCTAATGACCCGGGGGCTTTCTTT; cdr3_aa: CASSSNDPGAFF
v_call: TRBV2; clone_size: NA; d_call: NA; j_call: TRBJ1-6; cdr3_nt: TGTGCCAGCATTCCCAGGGAAAATTCACCCCTCCACTTT; cdr3_aa: CASIPRENSPLHF
v_call: TRBV11-3; clone_size: NA; d_call: NA; j_call: TRBJ2-1; cdr3_nt: TGTGCCAGCAGCTCCCCGGGAAATGAGCAGTTCTTC; cdr3_aa: CASSSPGNEQFF
v_call: TRBV5-4; clone_size: once; d_call: NA; j_call: TRBJ2-7; cdr3_nt: TGTGCCAGCAGCTGGGGGGTAGCCTACGAGCAGTACTTC; cdr3_aa: CASSWGVAYEQYF
v_call: TRBV27; clone_size: NA; d_call: NA; j_call: TRBJ2-6; cdr3_nt: TGTGCCAGCAGTTTGGGCAGGGTAGGTGGGGCCAACGTCCTGACTTTC; cdr3_aa: CASSLGRVGGANVLTF
v_call: TRBV7-9; clone_size: NA; d_call: NA; j_call: TRBJ2-3; cdr3_nt: TGTGCCAGCAGCTCTGGGGGCCGGGTAACAGATACGCAGTATTTT; cdr3_aa: CASSSGGRVTDTQYF
v_call: TRBV5-6; clone_size: NA; d_call: TRBD1; j_call: TRBJ1-5; cdr3_nt: TGTGCCAGCAGCTTGTGGAACAGGGGTGGCAATCAGCCCCAGCATTTT; cdr3_aa: CASSLWNRGGNQPQHF
v_call: TRBV15; clone_size: NA; d_call: NA; j_call: TRBJ1-2; cdr3_nt: TGTGCCACCAGCAGAGATTGGGGGGGCAGCGGCTACACCTTC; cdr3_aa: CATSRDWGGSGYTF
v_call: TRBV7-2; clone_size: NA; d_call: NA; j_call: TRBJ2-7; cdr3_nt: TGTGCCAGCAGCTCACGGATCGCGGGCGAGCAGTACTTC; cdr3_aa: CASSSRIAGEQYF
v_call: TRBV27; clone_size: NA; d_call: NA; j_call: TRBJ2-3; cdr3_nt: TGTGCCAGCAGTTTGGAGGGGCTCTCCACAGATACGCAGTATTTT; cdr3_aa: CASSLEGLSTDTQYF
v_call: TRBV5-1; clone_size: NA; d_call: NA; j_call: TRBJ2-2; cdr3_nt: TGCGCCAGCAGACCCCTAGCCACCGGGGAGCTGTTTTTT; cdr3_aa: CASRPLATGELFF
v_call: TRBV10-3; clone_size: NA; d_call: TRBD2; j_call: TRBJ2-5; cdr3_nt: TGTGCCATCAGTGAGTCGGGGTCGCAGGGAGGGAAAGAGACCCAGTACTTC; cdr3_aa: CAISESGSQGGKETQYF
v_call: TRBV6-5; clone_size: NA; d_call: NA; j_call: TRBJ2-2; cdr3_nt: TGTGCCAGCAGTTACGACATATTAACCGGGGAGCTGTTTTTT; cdr3_aa: CASSYDILTGELFF
v_call: TRBV18; clone_size: NA; d_call: TRBD1; j_call: TRBJ2-1; cdr3_nt: TGTGCCAGCTCACCAAGGGCCGGACAGGGGTTAGGCAATGAGCAGTTCTTC; cdr3_aa: CASSPRAGQGLGNEQFF
v_call: TRBV2; clone_size: NA; d_call: NA; j_call: TRBJ2-7; cdr3_nt: TGTGCCAGCAGTGAAAATTCGGGGACTCTCTCCTACGAGCAGTACTTC; cdr3_aa: CASSENSGTLSYEQYF
v_call: TRBV5-1; clone_size: once; d_call: TRBD2; j_call: TRBJ2-5; cdr3_nt: TGCGCCAGCAGCTTGTTGGGACTAGCGGGGGGAGAGGAGACCCAGTACTTC; cdr3_aa: CASSLLGLAGGEETQYF
v_call: TRBV18; clone_size: NA; d_call: TRBD2; j_call: TRBJ2-1; cdr3_nt: TGTGCCAGCTCACCAGGCGGGGGGCGGGATAAGGAGCAGTTCTTC; cdr3_aa: CASSPGGGRDKEQFF
v_call: TRBV2; clone_size: once; d_call: TRBD2; j_call: TRBJ2-1; cdr3_nt: TGTGCCAGCAGTGAAGAAGGAGGACTAGCAAATGGTCTTGAGCAGTTCTTC; cdr3_aa: CASSEEGGLANGLEQFF
v_call: TRBV7-9; clone_size: NA; d_call: NA; j_call: TRBJ2-3; cdr3_nt: TGTGCCAGCAGCTCTCGACTGCCAAGCACAGATACGCAGTATTTT; cdr3_aa: CASSSRLPSTDTQYF
v_call: TRBV7-8; clone_size: NA; d_call: TRBD2; j_call: TRBJ2-7; cdr3_nt: TGTGCCAGCAGCCCACGATCTTCGGGAGGAGACGAGCAGTACTTC; cdr3_aa: CASSPRSSGGDEQYF